A single sample gave rise to the 30 T cell receptor beta chains below, sequenced in a study of T cell clones after liver transplantation. Sequencing was performed with immunoSEQ multiplex PCR; in TCRdb, only in-frame clones are kept and a portion is missing. The sample has some 110,000 clones, around 86% seen once. The sequencing used CD4+ T cells from blood, collected before liver transplant. The receptors come from a human donor who received a liver transplant.

This chain uses TRBV20-1 with TRBJ2-7, with D hard to call. V lost 1 base and J lost 6, with 7 bases in between. Germline V gene sequence: CDR1 DFQATT, CDR2 SNEGSKA (reference sequence). The CDR3 runs 11 residues. This CDR3 is CSARVIREQYF. The CDR3 nucleotides read TGCAGTGCTAGAGTAATCCGCGAGCAGTACTTC.

This clone was picked up a small number of times. The CDR3 sequence is CASSQAGTVTGAFF. CDR3 DNA: TGCGCCAGCAGCCAAGCCGGGACAGTCACTGGGGCTTTCTTT. The rearrangement joins TRBV4-1 to TRBJ1-1; 7 bases line up with TRBD1. Germline CDR1 is MGHRA and CDR2 is YSYEKL. The CDR3 is made up of 14 amino acids. The trim removed 1 base at V and 11 bases at J, leaving 10 bases unmatched.

This chain joins TRBV5-6 and TRBJ2-7; 9 positions match TRBD1. This CDR3 has 16 residues. From germline, CDR1 is SGHDT and CDR2 YYEEEE. V was clipped by 3 bases and J by 5 bases; unmatched bases: 12. DNA for the CDR3: TGTGCCAGCAGCTGGACTGGACGGACAGGGGCGGACGAGCAGTACTTC. It is translated as CASSWTGRTGADEQYF.

V is TRBV29-1 and J is TRBJ1-2; TRBD1 agrees at 8 bases. The CDR3 totals 12 residues. Germline V gene sequence: CDR1 SQVTM, CDR2 ANQGSEA. The V segment lost 5 bases and the J segment 8 bases; nucleotides outside the gene matches: 7. Here the CDR3 DNA reads TGCAGCGTTCGGACAGGGATAGAGGGCTACACCTTC. Translating gives CSVRTGIEGYTF.

The chain couples TRBV7-2 to TRBJ1-6; the D is unclear. Germline-derived CDR1 and CDR2 are SGHTA and FQGNSA. Deletions cut 2 bases from V and 0 bases from J, with 2 bases between. The CDR3 length is 14 residues. The CDR3 nucleotides are TGTGCCAGCAGCTTAACCTCCTATAATTCACCCCTCCACTTT. This codes for CASSLTSYNSPLHF.

Here the CDR3 reads CASSFTDTQYF. DNA of the CDR3: TGTGCCAGCAGTTTCACAGATACGCAGTATTTT. This chain joins TRBV28 and TRBJ2-3, with unresolved D. V lost 3 bases and J 2 bases, leaving 0 bases between the germline ends. The length of the CDR3 is 11 residues. Germline assignment: CDR1 MDHEN and CDR2 SYDVKM.

This clone occurred once. In DNA, the CDR3 is TGTGCCAGCAGTTTAGGGGGCCCGCTGGGCACTGAAGCTTTCTTT. This gives the protein CASSLGGPLGTEAFF. The J gene is TRBJ1-1, the V gene TRBV27, with D possibly matching TRBD1 (6 bases). The CDR3 has 15 amino acids. CDR1 and CDR2 (germline): MNHEY, SMNVEV (reference sequence). V lost 2 bases and J 4 bases, leaving 14 bases between the germline ends.

The gene calls are TRBV6-5 and TRBJ2-7; 9 bases align to TRBD1. Germline loops: CDR1 MNHEY, CDR2 SVGAGI. CDR3 length: 14 amino acids. V was pared by 6 bases and J by 5 bases, with 8 bases of the junction left unmatched. The CDR3 DNA is TGTGCCAGCAGATTACGGGACAGGGACAACGAGCAGTACTTC. Its protein is CASRLRDRDNEQYF.

This chain links TRBV29-1 with TRBJ2-1; D is uncertain. Germline V lookup: CDR1 SQVTM, CDR2 ANQGSEA. Between the trimmed V and J ends, which lost 4 bases and 7 bases, there was a span of 11 bases. This CDR3 has 12 residues. The CDR3: CSVGNVGNEQFF. DNA for the CDR3: TGCAGCGTTGGGAACGTTGGGAATGAGCAGTTCTTC.

This rearrangement joins TRBV7-9 to TRBJ1-1; no reliable D call. The CDR3 is made up of 14 amino acids. Trimming pared 3 bases from V and 3 bases from J, leaving 11 bases between. Per germline, CDR1 SEHNR and CDR2 FQNEAQ (reference sequence). This CDR3 is CASSFLGRDTEAFF. The CDR3 DNA sequence: TGTGCCAGCAGCTTCCTCGGGCGGGACACTGAAGCTTTCTTT. Using reference TRBV7-9 and TRBJ1-1 for the parts outside the CDR3, the full variable domain is DTGVSQNPRHKITKRGQNVTFRCDPISEHNRLYWYRQTLGQGPEFLTYFQNEAQLEKSRLLSDRFSAERPKGSFSTLEIQRTEQGDSAMYLCASSFLGRDTEAFFGQGTRLTVV.

This chain joins TRBV15 and TRBJ2-7; TRBD1 aligns across 8 bases. Per germline, CDR1 LNHNV and CDR2 YYDKDF (reference sequence). The V and J ends lost 3 bases and 7 bases, in that order; junction bases with no gene match: 5. The CDR3 consists of 13 residues. The CDR3 coding sequence is TGTGCCACCAGCAGGGATACAGGGGGAGAGCAGTACTTC. Amino acids: CATSRDTGGEQYF.

The rearrangement links TRBV28 to TRBJ2-7; D is unclear. The CDR3 is made up of 13 amino acids. Trimming shortened V by 2 bases and J by 2 bases, and 7 bases separated the two germline ends. Germline CDR1 is MDHEN and CDR2 is SYDVKM. The CDR3, as DNA: TGTGCCAGCAGTTTAGGATCCCCCTACGAGCAGTACTTC. Translating gives CASSLGSPYEQYF.

The genes are TRBV20-1 and TRBJ2-3; no clear D. Germline V gives CDR1 DFQATT, CDR2 SNEGSKA (reference sequence). V lost 6 bases and J lost 0, with 4 bases in between. The CDR3 contains 11 residues. CDR3 in DNA: TGCAGTGCGGCGAGCACAGATACGCAGTATTTT. Translated: CSAASTDTQYF.

V usage is TRBV4-3 and J usage is TRBJ2-1; 12 positions agree with TRBD2. This CDR3 is 19 amino acids long. Trimming removed 2 bases from V and 5 bases from J; junction bases left unmatched: 13. The V gene's germline CDR1 is LGHNA and CDR2 YSLEER. In nucleotides, the CDR3 is TGCGCCAGCAGCCAACTATGGACTAGCGGGGTTCTCCCCCACAATGAGCAGTTCTTC. This translates into CASSQLWTSGVLPHNEQFF.

The V gene is TRBV5-6, the J gene TRBJ1-5, with D unresolved. CDR3 length equals 15 residues. Germline CDR1 is SGHDT and CDR2 is YYEEEE. The V end lost 0 bases, the J end lost 4 bases, and 11 bases lay between the germline ends. The CDR3 here is CASSLGPPKNQPQHF. The CDR3 DNA is TGTGCCAGCAGCTTGGGACCCCCGAAAAATCAGCCCCAGCATTTT.

The table lists this clone with a count of one. V usage is TRBV2 and J usage is TRBJ2-3; possible D gene TRBD2, 5 bases. From germline, CDR1 is SNHLY and CDR2 FYNNEI. This CDR3 has 14 amino acids. The V end was cut by 4 bases, the J end by 4 bases, with 12 bases between. CDR3 sequence (DNA): TGTGCCAGCAGTGTTCAGAGGGAAGCAGATACGCAGTATTTT. It translates to CASSVQREADTQYF.

The rearrangement uses TRBV7-9 and TRBJ2-7, with D unclear. This CDR3 contains 12 residues. Germline V gene sequence: CDR1 SEHNR, CDR2 FQNEAQ (reference sequence). Trimming stripped 1 base from V and 3 bases from J, with 4 bases between. The CDR3 spells CASSLERYEQYF. The DNA of the CDR3 is TGTGCCAGCAGCTTAGAACGCTACGAGCAGTACTTC. The whole variable domain, filled in from reference TRBV7-9 and TRBJ2-7, reads DTGVSQNPRHKITKRGQNVTFRCDPISEHNRLYWYRQTLGQGPEFLTYFQNEAQLEKSRLLSDRFSAERPKGSFSTLEIQRTEQGDSAMYLCASSLERYEQYFGPGTRLTVT.

This chain links TRBV21-1 with TRBJ1-5; the listed D gene, TRBD1, was not tested against the DNA. TRBV21-1 is a known pseudogene. CDR3 length: 16 amino acids. CDR3 loop: CASRKPGADGDQPQHF. CDR3 DNA: TGTGCCAGCAGGAAACCAGGGGCCGACGGGGATCAGCCCCAGCATTTT.

The chain joins TRBV20-1 to TRBJ1-1; D gene ambiguous. Germline V gene lookup returns CDR1 DFQATT and CDR2 SNEGSKA (reference sequence). This CDR3 comprises 10 residues. V lost 4 bases and J lost 3, with 3 bases in between. CDR3 sequence reads: CSAMDTEAFF. As DNA, the CDR3 is TGCAGTGCTATGGACACTGAAGCTTTCTTT.

The genes are TRBV2 and TRBJ2-1; 9 bases align to TRBD2. This CDR3 contains 16 residues. Trimming at V came to 4 bases and at J to 2 bases, leaving 6 bases not matched to a gene. CDR1 is SNHLY and CDR2 is FYNNEI in the germline V gene. The CDR3 here is CASSGVSGGPYNEQFF. In nucleotides, the CDR3 is TGTGCCAGCAGTGGGGTTAGCGGGGGACCCTACAATGAGCAGTTCTTC.

This sequence joins TRBV30 and TRBJ2-7; no reliable D call. Germline-derived CDR1 and CDR2 are GTSNPN and SVGIG (reference sequence). Between the trimmed V and J ends, which lost 1 base and 5 bases, there was a span of 6 bases. The CDR3 extends over 11 amino acids. The CDR3 DNA follows: TGTGCCTGGAGTGCCCTTCACGAGCAGTACTTC. Its protein is CAWSALHEQYF.

This clone was detected only once. The chain is built from TRBV6-5 and TRBJ1-1; D not resolved. CDR3 length: 16 amino acids. Germline V lookup: CDR1 MNHEY, CDR2 SVGAGI. Between the trimmed V and J ends, which lost 0 bases and 4 bases, there was a span of 15 bases. The chain's CDR3 is CASSYSNNRASTEAFF. CDR3 DNA: TGTGCCAGCAGTTACTCGAACAATCGTGCAAGCACTGAAGCTTTCTTT.

The J gene is TRBJ2-6, the V gene TRBV5-1, with 8 positions matching TRBD1. There are 15 residues in the CDR3. Germline assignment: CDR1 SGHRS and CDR2 YFSETQ. Trimming took 4 bases from V and 2 from J; bases not matched to a gene: 2. The CDR3 here is CASSMGQAGANVLTF. In DNA form, the CDR3 reads TGCGCCAGCAGCATGGGACAGGCTGGGGCCAACGTCCTGACTTTC.

The V call is TRBV5-5, the J call TRBJ2-7; no clear D. Germline V gene sequence: CDR1 SGHKS, CDR2 YYEKEE (reference sequence). V lost 1 base, J lost 3 bases, and 8 bases lay in between. The CDR3 contains 13 residues. The CDR3 coding sequence is TGTGCCAGCAGCTTGAATGTCGACTACGAGCAGTACTTC. Protein: CASSLNVDYEQYF.

This rearrangement joins TRBV2 to TRBJ2-2, with no clear D. There are 11 residues in the CDR3. The germline CDR1 and CDR2 sequences are SNHLY and FYNNEI. V dropped 4 bases and J dropped 6 bases, with 3 bases sitting between them. This CDR3 reads CASSVAGELFF. The CDR3 nucleotides are TGTGCCAGCAGTGTCGCCGGGGAGCTGTTTTTT.

The rearrangement joins TRBV2 to TRBJ2-7; D uncertain. V was clipped by 5 bases and J by 2 bases, with 16 bases between them. Germline V CDR1 and CDR2: SNHLY, FYNNEI. This CDR3 region has 15 residues. The DNA for the CDR3 is TGTGCCAGCAGTTCGAGGTTGGAAGTGACCTACGAGCAGTACTTC. It specifies CASSSRLEVTYEQYF.

This rearrangement joins TRBV19 to TRBJ2-3; 7 bases align to TRBD1. Per germline, CDR1 LNHDA and CDR2 SQIVND (reference sequence). Losses at the gene ends were 1 base for V and 2 bases for J; bases not matched to a gene: 6. There are 16 residues in the CDR3. CDR3 DNA: TGTGCCAGTAGTATAGCCTCGGGACAGCCCACAGATACGCAGTATTTT. It is translated as CASSIASGQPTDTQYF. Combining the CDR3 with reference TRBV19 and TRBJ2-3 gives the whole variable domain DGGITQSPKYLFRKEGQNVTLSCEQNLNHDAMYWYRQDPGQGLRLIYYSQIVNDFQKGDIAEGYSVSREKKESFPLTVTSAQKNPTAFYLCASSIASGQPTDTQYFGPGTRLTVL.

This sequence joins TRBV6-1 and TRBJ2-5, with D uncertain. This CDR3 has 14 residues. Germline CDR1 and CDR2: MNHNS and SASEGT. V lost 4 bases, J lost 0 bases, and 9 bases lay in between. CDR3 sequence (DNA): TGTGCCAGCAGTGGGACGGCCGACCAAGAGACCCAGTACTTC. Its translation is CASSGTADQETQYF.

The chain joins TRBV27 to TRBJ1-4; D ambiguous. Trimming shortened V by 1 base and J by 6 bases, and 6 bases separated the two germline ends. The CDR3 loop spans 13 amino acids. Germline CDR1 is MNHEY and CDR2 is SMNVEV (reference sequence). In nucleotides, the CDR3 is TGTGCCAGCAGTTTATTTGGGCATGAAAAACTGTTTTTT. Translating it yields CASSLFGHEKLFF.

V usage is TRBV7-8 and J usage is TRBJ1-6, with D unclear. Germline V gene sequence: CDR1 SGHVS, CDR2 FQNEAQ. Trimming removed 5 bases from V and 6 bases from J, with 11 bases in between. CDR3 length equals 14 residues. The CDR3 loop reads CASSRGRPNSPLHF. In DNA form, the CDR3 reads TGTGCCAGCAGCCGAGGACGGCCTAATTCACCCCTCCACTTT. The entire variable domain, with the rest obtained from reference TRBV7-8 and TRBJ1-6, is as follows: GAGVSQSPRYKVAKRGQDVALRCDPISGHVSLFWYQQALGQGPEFLTYFQNEAQLDKSGLPSDRFFAERPEGSVSTLKIQRTQQEDSAVYLCASSRGRPNSPLHFGNGTRLTVT.